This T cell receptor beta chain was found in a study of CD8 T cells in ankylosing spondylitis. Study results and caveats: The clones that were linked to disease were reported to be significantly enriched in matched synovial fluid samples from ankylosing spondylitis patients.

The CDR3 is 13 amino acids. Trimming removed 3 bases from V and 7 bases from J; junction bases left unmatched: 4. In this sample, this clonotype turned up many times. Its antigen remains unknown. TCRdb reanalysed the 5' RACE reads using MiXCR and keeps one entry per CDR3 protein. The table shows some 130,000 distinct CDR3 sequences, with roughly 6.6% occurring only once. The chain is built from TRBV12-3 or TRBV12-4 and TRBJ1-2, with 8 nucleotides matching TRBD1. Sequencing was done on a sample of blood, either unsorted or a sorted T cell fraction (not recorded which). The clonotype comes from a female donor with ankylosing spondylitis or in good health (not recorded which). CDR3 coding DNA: TGTGCCAGCAGTTTCTCTGGGACAGGTGGCTACACCTTC. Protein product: CASSFSGTGGYTF.